Each of the 18 T cell receptor beta chains below was sequenced from the same sample in a study of blood T cells in healthy people across ages. The authors ran a second PCR of about 7 to 12 cycles using a sample-barcoded 5' primer and a J-beta primer mix. TCRdb independently ran MiXCR on the 5' RACE reads; one entry per CDR3 protein. The data contain more than 800,000 distinct CDR3 sequences, more than 25% of them singletons. Sequencing was performed on blood. These TCRs come from a woman older than 75 in good health.

This clonotype was seen a few times. The CDR3 here is CASGMTGANTEAFF. The DNA of the CDR3 is TGTGCCAGCGGTATGACAGGAGCGAACACTGAAGCTTTCTTT. The chain couples TRBV6-6 to TRBJ1-1; TRBD1 is a possible D gene (6 bases). Germline lookup yields CDR1 MNHNY and CDR2 SVGAGI (reference sequence). V dropped 8 bases and J dropped 1 base, with 14 bases sitting between them. There are 14 residues in the CDR3.

The CDR3 sequence is CASSPGSSGGAYEQYF. The CDR3 DNA follows: TGTGCCAGCAGTCCCGGATCATCAGGGGGCGCCTACGAGCAGTACTTC. This sequence joins TRBV12-3 or TRBV12-4 and TRBJ2-4; 8 bases agree with TRBD1. The DNA end lines up better with TRBJ2-7; the J call may be wrong. CDR3 length: 16 amino acids.

With regard to this clonotype: Just one base apart from a much larger clone, this may be a read error. The chain recombines TRBV7-9 with TRBJ2-1, with a possible D match to TRBD2 (5 bases). The CDR3 is made up of 11 amino acids. Germline lookup yields CDR1 SEHNR and CDR2 FQNEAQ (reference sequence). Trimming cost V 11 bases and J 4 bases, with 9 bases left between them. The CDR3 DNA reads TGTGCCGTACGGGGTTACAATGAGCAGTTCTTC. As protein: CAVRGYNEQFF. The entire variable domain, with the rest obtained from reference TRBV7-9 and TRBJ2-1, is as follows: DTGVSQNPRHKITKRGQNVTFRCDPISEHNRLYWYRQTLGQGPEFLTYFQNEAQLEKSRLLSDRFSAERPKGSFSTLEIQRTEQGDSAMYLCAVRGYNEQFFGPGTRLTVL.

The chain's CDR3 is CASSLARGTYYEQYF. The DNA of the CDR3 is TGTGCCAGCAGCTTAGCGCGAGGGACCTACTACGAGCAGTACTTC. The chain couples TRBV7-2 to TRBJ2-7, with D perhaps being TRBD1 or TRBD2 (5 bases each). This CDR3 spans 15 amino acids. V was shortened by 0 bases and J by 3 bases, with 12 bases between the two germline ends. Germline CDR1 is SGHTA and CDR2 is FQGNSA. Full variable domain (outside the CDR3, taken from reference TRBV7-2 and TRBJ2-7): GAGVSQSPSNKVTEKGKDVELRCDPISGHTALYWYRQSLGQGLEFLIYFQGNSAPDKSGLPSDRFSAERTGGSVSTLTIQRTQQEDSAVYLCASSLARGTYYEQYFGPGTRLTVT.

The rearrangement uses TRBV19 and TRBJ2-4; 7 nucleotides agree with TRBD1. Germline V gene data show CDR1 as LNHDA and CDR2 as SQIVND (reference sequence). Trimming at V came to 5 bases and at J to 15 bases, leaving 16 bases not matched to a gene. The CDR3 is 14 residues long. The CDR3 bases are TGTGCCAGTAGTGTCGACAGGGTCTCCTACGAGCGGTACTTC. This translates into CASSVDRVSYERYF. The whole variable domain, filled in from reference TRBV19 and TRBJ2-4, reads DGGITQSPKYLFRKEGQNVTLSCEQNLNHDAMYWYRQDPGQGLRLIYYSQIVNDFQKGDIAEGYSVSREKKESFPLTVTSAQKNPTAFYLCASSVDRVSYERYFGAGTRLSVL.

In its sample, this clonotype was seen many times. The chain recombines TRBV12-3 or TRBV12-4 with TRBJ1-2; D is possibly TRBD1 (5 bases). This CDR3 spans 15 amino acids. The V and J ends lost 7 bases and 3 bases respectively, with 18 bases between them. The CDR3, as DNA: TGTGCCAGCACCAACCGGGGGGGTCGGGACTATGGCTACACCTTC. Translation: CASTNRGGRDYGYTF.

This clonotype was picked up a small number of times. J is TRBJ1-1 and V is TRBV7-9; 7 nucleotides line up with TRBD1. The V segment lost 4 bases and the J segment 1 base; nucleotides outside the gene matches: 18. This CDR3 has 19 residues. Per germline, CDR1 SEHNR and CDR2 FQNEAQ (reference sequence). CDR3 sequence (DNA): TGTGCCAGCAGCTCGATCTCACTATTAATCGACAGGGAGAACACTGAAGCTTTCTTT. This translates into CASSSISLLIDRENTEAFF.

The V gene is TRBV20-1, the J gene TRBJ1-1; D is undetermined. Trimming left V 3 bases short and J 1 base short, with 18 bases between. Germline lookup yields CDR1 DFQATT and CDR2 SNEGSKA (reference sequence). The CDR3 is 16 residues long. The DNA for the CDR3 is TGCAGTGCTAGGAATCCGGGTCTCCCATCGAACACTGAAGCTTTCTTT. Protein sequence: CSARNPGLPSNTEAFF.

The sample holds many counts of this clonotype. The chain combines TRBV4-3 with TRBJ2-1; possible D gene TRBD1, 6 bases. Germline V CDR1 and CDR2: LGHNA, YSLEER. Trimming pared 1 base from V and 0 bases from J, leaving 7 bases between. The CDR3 runs to 15 residues. CDR3 coding DNA: TGCGCCAGCAGCCAAGGGGGGCCCTCCTACAATGAGCAGTTCTTC. Protein sequence: CASSQGGPSYNEQFF.

This clonotype was observed a few times. The chain carries TRBV7-9 and TRBJ1-2, with D perhaps matching TRBD1 (5 bases). Germline V lookup: CDR1 SEHNR, CDR2 FQNEAQ (reference sequence). This CDR3 is 14 amino acids long. V lost 5 bases, J lost 4 bases, and 14 bases lay in between. CDR3 bases: TGTGCCAGCAGCATGACAGAAACCCCCTATGGCTACACCTTC. It specifies CASSMTETPYGYTF.

This clonotype was seen a handful of times. The V and J genes are TRBV7-8 and TRBJ1-1; D not certain. The germline V gene encodes CDR1 SGHVS and CDR2 FQNEAQ. CDR3 size: 12 residues. Trimming removed 6 bases from V and 7 bases from J, with 12 bases in between. Here the CDR3 reads CASSRLAGEAFF. DNA for the CDR3: TGTGCCAGCAGTCGTCTCGCTGGTGAAGCTTTCTTT.

This clonotype showed up just a few times. This sequence may be a read error, since a much larger clone differs from it by one base. CDR3 in amino acids: CASSPGFCHGSTDTQYF. CDR3 nucleotide sequence: TGTGCCAGCAGCCCTGGTTTTTGTCACGGATCCACAGATACGCAGTATTTT. This chain joins TRBV7-2 and TRBJ2-3; D is unresolved. Trimming cost V 5 bases and J 2 bases, with 20 bases left between them. CDR1 is SGHTA, CDR2 FQGNSA, per germline. There are 17 residues in the CDR3. Full variable domain (missing parts from reference TRBV7-2 and TRBJ2-3): GAGVSQSPSNKVTEKGKDVELRCDPISGHTALYWYRQSLGQGLEFLIYFQGNSAPDKSGLPSDRFSAERTGGSVSTLTIQRTQQEDSAVYLCASSPGFCHGSTDTQYFGPGTRLTVL.

This CDR3 reads CASSPATGTSGPEQFF. CDR3 coding DNA: TGTGCCAGCAGTCCAGCCACCGGGACTAGCGGACCAGAGCAGTTCTTC. The chain is built from TRBV11-2 and TRBJ2-1; 11 bases fit TRBD2. The junction had 14 bases not matched to a gene; V was cut back by 6 bases and J by 10 bases. CDR3 length: 16 amino acids. Germline V gene data show CDR1 as SGHAT and CDR2 as FQNNGV.

This clonotype was counted between two and nine times. J is TRBJ1-1 and V is TRBV11-2, with TRBD1 identical over 7 bases. The length of the CDR3 is 15 residues. Trimming took 5 bases from V and 3 from J; bases not matched to a gene: 9. Germline V gene lookup returns CDR1 SGHAT and CDR2 FQNNGV. CDR3 nucleotides: TGTGCCAGCAGCCCCAGACAGGGCAGCTACACTGAAGCTTTCTTT. This codes for CASSPRQGSYTEAFF. The full variable domain, in which reference TRBV11-2 and TRBJ1-1 provide the parts outside the CDR3, is EAGVAQSPRYKIIEKRQSVAFWCNPISGHATLYWYQQILGQGPKLLIQFQNNGVVDDSQLPKDRFSAERLKGVDSTLKIQPAKLEDSAVYLCASSPRQGSYTEAFFGQGTRLTVV.

The sample holds a few counts of this clonotype. The V call is TRBV20-1, the J call TRBJ2-3; D tentatively reads TRBD1 or TRBD2 (5 bases each). Germline CDR1 is DFQATT and CDR2 is SNEGSKA (reference sequence). CDR3 length equals 15 residues. The V gene lost 1 base and the J gene lost 6 bases, with 17 bases spanning the gap. In DNA form, the CDR3 reads TGCAGTGCTAGAGTCGGGGCCCGGGTAGGGGATACGCAGTATTTT. Translating gives CSARVGARVGDTQYF.

About this clonotype itself: A read error may explain this, as a much larger clone is one base away. The chain joins TRBV27 to TRBJ1-2, with a tentative D call TRBD1 (6 bases). Germline V gene data show CDR1 as MNHEY and CDR2 as SMNVEV (reference sequence). This CDR3 has 12 amino acids. V lost 4 bases to trimming and J lost 10 bases, with 13 bases between them. CDR3 residues: CASSSLGGDYTF. In nucleotides, the CDR3 is TGTGCCAGCAGTTCCCTCGGGGGCGACTACACCTTC.

In regard to this clonotype: A much larger clone lies a single base off, so this may be a read error. The chain joins TRBV12-3 or TRBV12-4 to TRBJ1-2, with 9 bases identical to TRBD1. CDR3 size: 14 residues. Trimming at V came to 4 bases and at J to 7 bases, leaving 7 bases not matched to a gene. In nucleotides, the CDR3 is TGTGCCAGCAGTTCGGTCACAGGGGGCCTTGGCTACACCTTC. Amino acid sequence: CASSSVTGGLGYTF.

This clonotype has a count of ten or more. The gene calls are TRBV5-4 and TRBJ2-5; 9 bases agree with TRBD1. The tail of the sequence fits TRBJ2-7 better, so the J call may be wrong. Germline V gene sequence: CDR1 SGHNT, CDR2 YYREEE (reference sequence). There are 13 residues in the CDR3. CDR3 protein: CASGGTGSREQYF. CDR3 DNA: TGTGCCAGCGGGGGGACAGGGTCTCGCGAGCAGTACTTC.